This TCR beta chain was observed in a study of blood T cell repertoires in COVID-19. Study overall: Material from acute and convalescent COVID-19 was sourced from the United States, Italy and Spain. The cDNA or gDNA used as material had been derived from T cells, B-cell-depleted T cells, or PBMCs.

In the authors' workflow: How many nucleated cells were present was estimated from reference gene primer amplification. Here immunoSEQ multiplex PCR was the method, and the copy in TCRdb shows in-frame clones only, minus some. That table furnishes V, J and clone size, whereas the DNA furnished D and trimming. The repertoire includes about 190,000 clones, 89% of them detected once, and roughly 6.7% sits in the top ten. The sequencing input was peripheral blood. The receptor was isolated from a man aged 35-49 years with acute or convalescent COVID-19.

This CDR3 is CGLFKGDTGELFF. The CDR3, as DNA: TGTGGACTTTTTAAGGGGGACACCGGGGAGCTGTTTTTT. The chain has TRBV7-2 and TRBJ2-2, with D possibly matching TRBD1 (6 bases). Germline values: CDR1 SGHTA, CDR2 FQGNSA. The CDR3 is 13 amino acids.